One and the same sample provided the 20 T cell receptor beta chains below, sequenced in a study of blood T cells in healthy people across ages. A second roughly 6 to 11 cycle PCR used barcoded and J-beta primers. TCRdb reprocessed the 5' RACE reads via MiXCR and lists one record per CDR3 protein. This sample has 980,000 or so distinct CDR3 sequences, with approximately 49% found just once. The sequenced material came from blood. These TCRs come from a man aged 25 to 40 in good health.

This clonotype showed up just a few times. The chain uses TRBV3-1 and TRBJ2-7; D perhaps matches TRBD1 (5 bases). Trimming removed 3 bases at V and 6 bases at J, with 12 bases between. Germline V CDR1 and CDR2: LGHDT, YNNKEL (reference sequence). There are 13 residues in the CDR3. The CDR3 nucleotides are TGTGCCAGCAGCCATCCGCAAGGGGCCGAGCAGTACTTC. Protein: CASSHPQGAEQYF.

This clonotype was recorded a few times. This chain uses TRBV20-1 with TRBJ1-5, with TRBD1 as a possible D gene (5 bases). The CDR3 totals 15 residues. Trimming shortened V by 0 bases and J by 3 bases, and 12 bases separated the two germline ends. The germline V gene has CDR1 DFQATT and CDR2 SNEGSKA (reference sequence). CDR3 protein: CSARDWRQHNQPQHF. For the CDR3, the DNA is TGCAGTGCTAGAGATTGGAGACAGCACAATCAGCCCCAGCATTTT.

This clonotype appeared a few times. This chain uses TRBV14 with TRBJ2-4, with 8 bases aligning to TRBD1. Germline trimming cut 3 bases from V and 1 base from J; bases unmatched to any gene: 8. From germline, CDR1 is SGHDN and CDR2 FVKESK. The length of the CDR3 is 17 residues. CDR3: CASSQLSGGTAKNIQYF. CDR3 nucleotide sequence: TGTGCCAGCAGCCAGTTATCAGGGGGCACGGCCAAAAACATTCAGTACTTC.

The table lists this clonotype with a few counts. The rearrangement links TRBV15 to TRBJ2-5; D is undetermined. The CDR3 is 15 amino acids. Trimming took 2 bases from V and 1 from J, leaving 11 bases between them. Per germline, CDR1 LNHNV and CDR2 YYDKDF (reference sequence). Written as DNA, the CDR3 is TGTGCCACCAGCAGATCGAGGACGGCCCAAGAGACCCAGTACTTC. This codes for CATSRSRTAQETQYF.

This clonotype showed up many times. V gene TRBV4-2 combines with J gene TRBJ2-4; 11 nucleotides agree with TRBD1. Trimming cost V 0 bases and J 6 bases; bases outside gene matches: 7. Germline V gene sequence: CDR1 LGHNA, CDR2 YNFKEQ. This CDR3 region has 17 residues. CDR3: CASSQDSPGTGGNIQYF. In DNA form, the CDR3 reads TGTGCCAGCAGCCAAGATTCGCCCGGGACAGGGGGAAACATTCAGTACTTC.

This CDR3 reads CASKEQGAYEQYF. CDR3 sequence (DNA): TGTGCCAGCAAAGAACAGGGGGCCTACGAGCAGTACTTC. V and J are TRBV13 and TRBJ2-4, with 8 positions matching TRBD1. The DNA end lines up better with TRBJ2-7; the J call may be wrong. The CDR3 contains 13 residues. The germline gives CDR1 PRHDT, CDR2 FYEKMQ (reference sequence).

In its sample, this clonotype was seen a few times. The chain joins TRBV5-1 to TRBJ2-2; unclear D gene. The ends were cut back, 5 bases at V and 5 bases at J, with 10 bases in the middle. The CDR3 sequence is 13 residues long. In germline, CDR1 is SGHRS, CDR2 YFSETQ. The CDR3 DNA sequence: TGCGCCAGCAGTTCCCTCCAGACCGGGGAGCTGTTTTTT. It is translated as CASSSLQTGELFF. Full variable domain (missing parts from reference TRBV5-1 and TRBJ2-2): KAGVTQTPRYLIKTRGQQVTLSCSPISGHRSVSWYQQTPGQGLQFLFEYFSETQRNKGNFPGRFSGRQFSNSRSEMNVSTLELGDSALYLCASSSLQTGELFFGEGSRLTVL.

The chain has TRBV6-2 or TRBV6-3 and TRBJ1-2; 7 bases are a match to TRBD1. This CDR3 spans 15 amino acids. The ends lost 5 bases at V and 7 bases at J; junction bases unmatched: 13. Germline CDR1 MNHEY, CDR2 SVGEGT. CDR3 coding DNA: TGTGCCAGCAGTCTTTCGACAGGGAAATTTGGTGGCTACACCTTC. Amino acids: CASSLSTGKFGGYTF.

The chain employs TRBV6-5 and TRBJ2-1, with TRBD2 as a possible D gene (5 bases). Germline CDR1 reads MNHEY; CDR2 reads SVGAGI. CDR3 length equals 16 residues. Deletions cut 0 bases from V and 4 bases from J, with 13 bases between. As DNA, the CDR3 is TGTGCCAGCAGTTACTCGATGGAGGCCGGATACAATGAGCAGTTCTTC. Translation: CASSYSMEAGYNEQFF.

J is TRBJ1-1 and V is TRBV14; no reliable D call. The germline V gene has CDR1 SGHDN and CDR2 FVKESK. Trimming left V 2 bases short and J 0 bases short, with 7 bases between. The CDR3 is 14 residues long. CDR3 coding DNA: TGTGCCAGCAGCCAAAACTTTATGAACACTGAAGCTTTCTTT. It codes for CASSQNFMNTEAFF.

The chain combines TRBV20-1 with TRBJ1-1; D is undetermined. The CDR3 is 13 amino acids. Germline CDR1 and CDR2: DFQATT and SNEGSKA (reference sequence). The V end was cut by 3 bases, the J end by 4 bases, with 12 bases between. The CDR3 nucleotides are TGCAGTGCTAGGGATCCCGAGGGCACTGAAGCTTTCTTT. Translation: CSARDPEGTEAFF.

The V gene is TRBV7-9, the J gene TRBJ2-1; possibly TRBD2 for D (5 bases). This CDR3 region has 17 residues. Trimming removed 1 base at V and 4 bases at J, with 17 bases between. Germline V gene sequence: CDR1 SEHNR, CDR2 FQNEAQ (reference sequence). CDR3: CASSLDSLLTGYNEQFF. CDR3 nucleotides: TGTGCCAGCAGCTTAGATTCCCTTCTTACGGGATACAATGAGCAGTTCTTC.

The CDR3: CSARRGGHEQFF. CDR3 sequence (DNA): TGCAGTGCTAGAAGGGGGGGCCATGAGCAGTTCTTC. V gene TRBV20-1 combines with J gene TRBJ2-1, with D perhaps matching TRBD2 (7 bases). CDR1 is DFQATT, CDR2 SNEGSKA, per germline (reference sequence). V was shortened by 2 bases and J by 8 bases, with 10 bases between the two germline ends. CDR3 size: 12 residues.

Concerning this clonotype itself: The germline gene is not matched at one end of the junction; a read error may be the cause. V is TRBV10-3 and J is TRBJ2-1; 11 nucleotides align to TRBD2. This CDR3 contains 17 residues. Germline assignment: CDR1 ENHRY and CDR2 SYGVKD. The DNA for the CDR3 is TGTGCCACCAGTGAGTCCCCCCTAGCGGGGGGATACAATGAGCAGTTCTTC. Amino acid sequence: CATSESPLAGGYNEQFF.

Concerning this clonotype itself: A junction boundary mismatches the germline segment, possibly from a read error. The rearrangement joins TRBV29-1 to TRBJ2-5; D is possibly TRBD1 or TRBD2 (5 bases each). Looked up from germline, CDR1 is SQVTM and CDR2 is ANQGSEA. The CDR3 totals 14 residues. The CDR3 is CSVVGQGESWEQCF. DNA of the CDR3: TGCAGCGTTGTAGGGCAGGGCGAATCGTGGGAGCAGTGCTTC.

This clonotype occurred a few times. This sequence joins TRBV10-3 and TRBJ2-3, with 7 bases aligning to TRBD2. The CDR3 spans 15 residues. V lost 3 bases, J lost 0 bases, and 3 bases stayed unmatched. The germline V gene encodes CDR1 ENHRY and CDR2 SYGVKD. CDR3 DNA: TGTGCCATCAGTGATTCTAGCGGCAGCACAGATACGCAGTATTTT. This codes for CAISDSSGSTDTQYF.

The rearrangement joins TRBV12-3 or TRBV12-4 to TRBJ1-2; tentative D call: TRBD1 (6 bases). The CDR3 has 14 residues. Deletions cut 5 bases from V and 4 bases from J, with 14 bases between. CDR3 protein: CASSQQGAIYGYTF. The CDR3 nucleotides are TGTGCCAGCAGTCAACAGGGCGCAATCTATGGCTACACCTTC.

The CDR3 coding sequence is TGTGCCTGGAGTGTAGGGAAGACCACCATGCAGTACTTC. Translating gives CAWSVGKTTMQYF. J is TRBJ2-7 and V is TRBV30, with unresolved D. In germline, CDR1 is GTSNPN, CDR2 SVGIG (reference sequence). V was clipped by 0 bases and J by 9 bases, with 15 bases between them. This CDR3 is built from 13 residues.

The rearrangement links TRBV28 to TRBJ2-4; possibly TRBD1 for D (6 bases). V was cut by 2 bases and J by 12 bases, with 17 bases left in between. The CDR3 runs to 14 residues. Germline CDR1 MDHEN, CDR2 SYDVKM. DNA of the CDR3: TGTGCCAGCAGTTTAGAGGTCAGGGGTGGGAGTCAGTACTTC. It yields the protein CASSLEVRGGSQYF.

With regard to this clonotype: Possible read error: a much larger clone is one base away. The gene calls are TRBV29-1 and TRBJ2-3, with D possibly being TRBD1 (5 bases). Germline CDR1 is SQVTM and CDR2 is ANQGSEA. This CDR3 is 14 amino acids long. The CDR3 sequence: CRGAGVKGADTQYF. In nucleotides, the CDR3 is TGCAGAGGGGCTGGGGTGAAGGGCGCAGATACGCAGTATTTT.